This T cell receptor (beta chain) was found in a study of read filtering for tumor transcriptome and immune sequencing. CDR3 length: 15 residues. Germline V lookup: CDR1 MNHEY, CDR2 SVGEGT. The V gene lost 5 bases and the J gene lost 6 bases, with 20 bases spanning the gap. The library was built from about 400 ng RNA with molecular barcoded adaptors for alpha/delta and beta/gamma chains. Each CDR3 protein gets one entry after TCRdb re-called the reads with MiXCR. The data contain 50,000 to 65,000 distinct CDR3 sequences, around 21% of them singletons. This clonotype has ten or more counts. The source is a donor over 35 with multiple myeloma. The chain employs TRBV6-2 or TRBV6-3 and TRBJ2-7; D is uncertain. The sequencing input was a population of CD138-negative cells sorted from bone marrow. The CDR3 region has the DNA TGTGCCAGCAGTAGGTCTCTTCCCCTAAAAGGCGAGCAGTACTTC. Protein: CASSRSLPLKGEQYF.